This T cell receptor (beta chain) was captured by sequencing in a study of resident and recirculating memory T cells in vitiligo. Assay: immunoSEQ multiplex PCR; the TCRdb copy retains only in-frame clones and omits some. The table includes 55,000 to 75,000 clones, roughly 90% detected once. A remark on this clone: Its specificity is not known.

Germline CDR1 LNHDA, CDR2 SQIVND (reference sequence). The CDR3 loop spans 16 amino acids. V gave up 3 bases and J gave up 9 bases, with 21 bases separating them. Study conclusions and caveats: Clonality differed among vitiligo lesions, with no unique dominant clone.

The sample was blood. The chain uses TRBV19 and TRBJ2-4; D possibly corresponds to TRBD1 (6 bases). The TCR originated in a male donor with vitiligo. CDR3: CASSISGASRAGIQYF. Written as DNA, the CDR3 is TGTGCCAGTAGTATTTCAGGGGCTAGCAGGGCTGGCATTCAGTACTTC.